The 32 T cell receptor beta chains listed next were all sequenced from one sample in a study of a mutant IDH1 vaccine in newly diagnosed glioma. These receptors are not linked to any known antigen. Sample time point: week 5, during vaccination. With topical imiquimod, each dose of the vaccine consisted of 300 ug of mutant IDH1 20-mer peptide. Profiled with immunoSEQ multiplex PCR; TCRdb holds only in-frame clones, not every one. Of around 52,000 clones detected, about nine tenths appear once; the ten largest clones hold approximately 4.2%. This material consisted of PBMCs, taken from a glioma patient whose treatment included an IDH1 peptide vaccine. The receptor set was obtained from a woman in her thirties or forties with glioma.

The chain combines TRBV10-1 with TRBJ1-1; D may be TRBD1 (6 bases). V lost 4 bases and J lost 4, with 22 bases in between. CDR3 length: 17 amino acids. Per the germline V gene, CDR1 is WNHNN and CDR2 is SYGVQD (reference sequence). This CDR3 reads CASSGQGPNTLRTEAFF. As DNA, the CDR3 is TGCGCCAGCAGTGGGCAGGGGCCCAACACACTGCGCACTGAAGCTTTCTTT.

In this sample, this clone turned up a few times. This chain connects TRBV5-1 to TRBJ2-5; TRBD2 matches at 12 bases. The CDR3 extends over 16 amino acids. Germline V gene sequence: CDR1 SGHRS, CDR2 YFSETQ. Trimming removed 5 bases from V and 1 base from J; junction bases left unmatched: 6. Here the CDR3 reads CASRTSGSGRQETQYF. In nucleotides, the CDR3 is TGCGCCAGCAGGACTAGCGGGAGTGGCCGCCAAGAGACCCAGTACTTC.

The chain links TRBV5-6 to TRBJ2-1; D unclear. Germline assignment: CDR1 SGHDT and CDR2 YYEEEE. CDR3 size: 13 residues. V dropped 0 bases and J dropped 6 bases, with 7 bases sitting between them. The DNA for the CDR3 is TGTGCCAGCAGCTTGGATAGTAGCAATGAGCAGTTCTTC. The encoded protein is CASSLDSSNEQFF.

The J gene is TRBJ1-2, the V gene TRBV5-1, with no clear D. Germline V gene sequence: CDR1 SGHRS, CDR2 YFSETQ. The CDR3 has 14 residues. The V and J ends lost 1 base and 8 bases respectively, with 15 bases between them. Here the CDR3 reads CASSLRREGSGYTF. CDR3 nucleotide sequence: TGCGCCAGCAGCTTGAGGAGGGAAGGTTCAGGCTACACCTTC.

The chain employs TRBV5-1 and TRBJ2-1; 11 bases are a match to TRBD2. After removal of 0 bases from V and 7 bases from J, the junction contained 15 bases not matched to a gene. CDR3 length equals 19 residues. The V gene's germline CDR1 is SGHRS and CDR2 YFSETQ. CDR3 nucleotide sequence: TGCGCCAGCAGCTTGGCCGGGGATAGCGGGAGGGCATTTCAAAATGAGCAGTTCTTC. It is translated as CASSLAGDSGRAFQNEQFF. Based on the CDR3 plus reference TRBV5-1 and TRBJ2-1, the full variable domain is KAGVTQTPRYLIKTRGQQVTLSCSPISGHRSVSWYQQTPGQGLQFLFEYFSETQRNKGNFPGRFSGRQFSNSRSEMNVSTLELGDSALYLCASSLAGDSGRAFQNEQFFGPGTRLTVL.

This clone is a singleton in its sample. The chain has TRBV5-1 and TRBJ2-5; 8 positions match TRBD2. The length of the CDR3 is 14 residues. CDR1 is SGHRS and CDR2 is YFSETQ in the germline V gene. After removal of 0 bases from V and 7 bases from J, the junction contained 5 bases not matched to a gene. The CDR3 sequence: CASSLVLRGGTQYF. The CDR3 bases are TGCGCCAGCAGCTTGGTTCTACGGGGGGGGACCCAGTACTTC.

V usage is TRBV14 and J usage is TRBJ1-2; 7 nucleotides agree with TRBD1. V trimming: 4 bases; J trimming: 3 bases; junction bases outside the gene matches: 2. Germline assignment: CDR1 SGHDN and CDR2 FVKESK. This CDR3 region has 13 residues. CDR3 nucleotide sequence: TGTGCCAGCAGCCGGGACAGTTACTATGGCTACACCTTC. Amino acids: CASSRDSYYGYTF.

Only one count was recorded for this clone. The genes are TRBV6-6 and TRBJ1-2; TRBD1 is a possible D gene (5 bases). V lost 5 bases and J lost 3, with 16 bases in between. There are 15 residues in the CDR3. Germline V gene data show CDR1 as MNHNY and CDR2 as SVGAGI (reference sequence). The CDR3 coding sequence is TGTGCCAGCAGTCTTCTTTCCAGGGCCGACTATGGCTACACCTTC. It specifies CASSLLSRADYGYTF.

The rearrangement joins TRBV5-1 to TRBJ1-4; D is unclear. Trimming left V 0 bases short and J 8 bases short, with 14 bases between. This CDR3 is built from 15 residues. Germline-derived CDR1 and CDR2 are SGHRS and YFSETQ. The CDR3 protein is CASSLVGGSPEKLFF. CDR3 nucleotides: TGCGCCAGCAGCTTGGTTGGAGGGAGCCCCGAAAAACTGTTTTTT.

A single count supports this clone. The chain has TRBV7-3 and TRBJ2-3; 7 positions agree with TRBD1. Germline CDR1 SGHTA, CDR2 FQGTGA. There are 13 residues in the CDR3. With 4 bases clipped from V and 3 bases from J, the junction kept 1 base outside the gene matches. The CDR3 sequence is CASSSQGTDTQYF. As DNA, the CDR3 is TGTGCCAGCAGCTCACAGGGGACAGATACGCAGTATTTT.

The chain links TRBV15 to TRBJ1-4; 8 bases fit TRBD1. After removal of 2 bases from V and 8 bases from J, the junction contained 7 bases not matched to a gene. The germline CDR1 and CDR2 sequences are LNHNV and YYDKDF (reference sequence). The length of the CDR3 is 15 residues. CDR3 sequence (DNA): TGTGCCACCAGCAGATACCGGGACAGGCCCGAAAAACTGTTTTTT. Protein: CATSRYRDRPEKLFF.

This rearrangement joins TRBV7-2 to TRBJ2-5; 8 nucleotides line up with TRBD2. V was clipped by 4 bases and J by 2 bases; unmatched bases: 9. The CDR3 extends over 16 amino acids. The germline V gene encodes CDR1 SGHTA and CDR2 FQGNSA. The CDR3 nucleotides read TGTGCCAGCAGCTCCCCCCGGGGGGGGTTACAAGAGACCCAGTACTTC. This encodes CASSSPRGGLQETQYF.

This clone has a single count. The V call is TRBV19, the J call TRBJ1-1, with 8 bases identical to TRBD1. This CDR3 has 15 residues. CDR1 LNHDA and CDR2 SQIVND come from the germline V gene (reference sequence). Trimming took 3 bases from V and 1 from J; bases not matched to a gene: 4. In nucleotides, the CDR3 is TGTGCCAGTAGTATTCTGGGGACAGGGAACACTGAAGCTTTCTTT. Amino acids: CASSILGTGNTEAFF.

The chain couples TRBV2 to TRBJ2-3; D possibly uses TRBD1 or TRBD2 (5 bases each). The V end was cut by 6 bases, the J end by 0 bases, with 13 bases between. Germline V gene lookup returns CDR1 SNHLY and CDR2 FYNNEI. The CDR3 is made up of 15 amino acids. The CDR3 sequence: CASRGVGLSTDTQYF. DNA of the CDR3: TGTGCCAGCAGGGGGGTAGGGCTGAGCACAGATACGCAGTATTTT.

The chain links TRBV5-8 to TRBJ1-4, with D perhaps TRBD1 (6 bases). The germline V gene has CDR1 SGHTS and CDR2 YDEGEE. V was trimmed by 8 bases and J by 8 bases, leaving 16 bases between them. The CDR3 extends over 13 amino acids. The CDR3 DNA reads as TGTGCCAGACGGGGACAAAGAGGAGAAAAACTGTTTTTT. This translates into CARRGQRGEKLFF.

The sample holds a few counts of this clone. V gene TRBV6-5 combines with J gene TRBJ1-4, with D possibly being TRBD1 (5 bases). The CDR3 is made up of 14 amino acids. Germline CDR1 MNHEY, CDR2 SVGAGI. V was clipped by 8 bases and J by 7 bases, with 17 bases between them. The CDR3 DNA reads TGTGCCAGCGCAGTCCGAAGGGACGGTGAAAAACTGTTTTTT. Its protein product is CASAVRRDGEKLFF.

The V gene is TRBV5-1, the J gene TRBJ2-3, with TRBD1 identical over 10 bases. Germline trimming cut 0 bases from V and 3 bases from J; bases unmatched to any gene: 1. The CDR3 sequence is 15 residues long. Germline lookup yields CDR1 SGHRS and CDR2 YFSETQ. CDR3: CASSLGTGGTDTQYF. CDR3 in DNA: TGCGCCAGCAGCTTGGGGACAGGGGGGACAGATACGCAGTATTTT.

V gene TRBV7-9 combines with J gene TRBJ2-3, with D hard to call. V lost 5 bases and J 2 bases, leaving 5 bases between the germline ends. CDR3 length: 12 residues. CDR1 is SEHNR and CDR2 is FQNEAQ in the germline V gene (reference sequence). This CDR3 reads CASSGDTDTQYF. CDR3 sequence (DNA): TGTGCCAGCAGCGGGGACACAGATACGCAGTATTTT.

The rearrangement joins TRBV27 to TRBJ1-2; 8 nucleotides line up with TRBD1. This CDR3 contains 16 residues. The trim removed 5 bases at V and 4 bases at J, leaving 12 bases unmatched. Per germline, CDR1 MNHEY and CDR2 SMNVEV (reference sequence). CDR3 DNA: TGTGCCAGCAGTCCCCGGGGACGACAGGGGTTCTATGGCTACACCTTC. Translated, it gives CASSPRGRQGFYGYTF.

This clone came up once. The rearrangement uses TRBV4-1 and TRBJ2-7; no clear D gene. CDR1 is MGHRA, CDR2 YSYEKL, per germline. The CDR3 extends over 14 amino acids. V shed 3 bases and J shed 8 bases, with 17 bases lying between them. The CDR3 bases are TGCGCCAGCAGCCAGGCCCCCTCTTTAAGGAAGCAGTACTTC. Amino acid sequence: CASSQAPSLRKQYF.

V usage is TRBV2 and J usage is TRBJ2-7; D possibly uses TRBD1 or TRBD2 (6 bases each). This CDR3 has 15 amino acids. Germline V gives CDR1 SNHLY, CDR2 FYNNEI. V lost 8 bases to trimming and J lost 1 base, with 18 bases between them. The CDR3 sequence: CASSDPGGPSYEQYF. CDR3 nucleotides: TGTGCCAGCTCGGACCCCGGGGGCCCTTCCTACGAGCAGTACTTC. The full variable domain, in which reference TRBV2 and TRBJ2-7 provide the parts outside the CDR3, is EPEVTQTPSHQVTQMGQEVILRCVPISNHLYFYWYRQILGQKVEFLVSFYNNEISEKSEIFDDQFSVERPDGSNFTLKIRSTKLEDSAMYFCASSDPGGPSYEQYFGPGTRLTVT.

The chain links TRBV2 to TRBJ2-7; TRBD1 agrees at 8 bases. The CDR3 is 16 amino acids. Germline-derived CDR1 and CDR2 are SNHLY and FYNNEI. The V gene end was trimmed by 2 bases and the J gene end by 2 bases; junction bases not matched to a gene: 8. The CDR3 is CASSELGTGAPYEQYF. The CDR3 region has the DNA TGTGCCAGCAGTGAATTAGGGACAGGAGCTCCCTACGAGCAGTACTTC.

Here the CDR3 reads CASSEALRGDEQFF. The CDR3 DNA is TGTGCCAGCAGTGAAGCGCTTCGGGGCGATGAGCAGTTCTTC. This chain links TRBV6-1 with TRBJ2-1, with D perhaps TRBD1 or TRBD2 (5 bases each). Germline CDR1 is MNHNS and CDR2 is SASEGT. Between the trimmed V and J ends, which lost 0 bases and 8 bases, there was a span of 11 bases. The CDR3 is 14 residues long.

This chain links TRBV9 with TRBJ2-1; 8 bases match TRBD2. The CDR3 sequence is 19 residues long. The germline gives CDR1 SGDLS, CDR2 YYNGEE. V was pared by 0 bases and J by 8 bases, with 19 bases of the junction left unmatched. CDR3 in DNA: TGTGCCAGCAGCGTAGAGGGAACTAGCGGCAGAGCCGGCGGAGATGAGCAGTTCTTC. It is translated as CASSVEGTSGRAGGDEQFF.

CDR3 amino acids: CASSQSAQGTGEQFF. CDR3 nucleotide sequence: TGCGCCAGCAGTCAATCGGCGCAGGGGACGGGTGAGCAGTTCTTC. The rearrangement links TRBV23-1 to TRBJ2-1; D may be TRBD1 (6 bases). TRBV23-1 is noted as an ORF with a role that remains uncertain. Trimming removed 0 bases from V and 9 bases from J, with 15 bases in between. The CDR3 has 15 residues.

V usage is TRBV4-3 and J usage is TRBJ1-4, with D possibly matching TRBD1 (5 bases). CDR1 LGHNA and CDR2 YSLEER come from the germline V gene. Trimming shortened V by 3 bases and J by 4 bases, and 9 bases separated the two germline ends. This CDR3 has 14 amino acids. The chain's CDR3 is CASSHGTGNEKLFF. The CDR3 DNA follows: TGCGCCAGCAGCCACGGGACGGGTAATGAAAAACTGTTTTTT.

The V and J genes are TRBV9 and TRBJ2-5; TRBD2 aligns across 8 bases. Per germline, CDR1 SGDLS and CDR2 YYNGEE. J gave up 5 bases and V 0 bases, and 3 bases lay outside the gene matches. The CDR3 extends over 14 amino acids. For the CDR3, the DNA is TGTGCCAGCAGCGTAGCGGCTAGCGGGGAGACCCAGTACTTC. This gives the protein CASSVAASGETQYF.

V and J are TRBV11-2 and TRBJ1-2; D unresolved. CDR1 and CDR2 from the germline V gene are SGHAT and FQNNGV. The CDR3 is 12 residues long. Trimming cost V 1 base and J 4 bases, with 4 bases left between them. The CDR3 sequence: CASSLAGYGYTF. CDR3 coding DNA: TGTGCCAGCAGCTTAGCTGGCTATGGCTACACCTTC.

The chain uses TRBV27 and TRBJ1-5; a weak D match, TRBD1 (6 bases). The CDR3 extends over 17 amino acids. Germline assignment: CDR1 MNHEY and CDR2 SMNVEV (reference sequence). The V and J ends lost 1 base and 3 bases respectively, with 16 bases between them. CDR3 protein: CASSLYSRTGFNQPQHF. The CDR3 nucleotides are TGTGCCAGCAGTTTATATTCCCGTACAGGGTTCAATCAGCCCCAGCATTTT.

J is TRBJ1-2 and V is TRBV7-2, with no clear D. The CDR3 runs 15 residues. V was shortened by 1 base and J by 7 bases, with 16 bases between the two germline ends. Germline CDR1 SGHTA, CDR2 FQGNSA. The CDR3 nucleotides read TGTGCCAGCAGCTTAGGGCGGGGAACAACGGGTGGCTACACCTTC. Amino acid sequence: CASSLGRGTTGGYTF.

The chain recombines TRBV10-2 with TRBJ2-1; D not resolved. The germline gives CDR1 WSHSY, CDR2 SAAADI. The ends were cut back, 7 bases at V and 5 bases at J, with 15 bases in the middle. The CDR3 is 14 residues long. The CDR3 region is CASTLSGLDNEQFF. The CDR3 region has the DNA TGCGCCAGCACCCTGAGTGGGTTGGACAATGAGCAGTTCTTC.

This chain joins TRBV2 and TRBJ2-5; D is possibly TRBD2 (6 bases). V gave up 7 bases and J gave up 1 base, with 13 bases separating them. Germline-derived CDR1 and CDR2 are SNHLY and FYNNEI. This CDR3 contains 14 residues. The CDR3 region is CASTPLEGQETQYF. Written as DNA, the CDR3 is TGTGCCAGCACCCCACTGGAGGGCCAAGAGACCCAGTACTTC.